The 29 T cell receptor beta chains in this list originate from one sample, sequenced in a study of cytomegalovirus exposure and HLA in healthy donors. The PCR ran on 60 Vbeta and 13 Jbeta primers. The protocol was immunoSEQ multiplex PCR, while the TCRdb copy is restricted to in-frame clones and leaves out a portion. Here the sample spans around 200,000 clones, approximately 78% being singletons. Material for sequencing was PBMCs. These receptors all come from a woman between 18 and 29 years old in good health and CMV-seronegative.

This rearrangement joins TRBV19 to TRBJ1-5; 10 positions agree with TRBD1. From germline, CDR1 is LNHDA and CDR2 SQIVND (reference sequence). The length of the CDR3 is 15 residues. Germline trimming cut 4 bases from V and 3 bases from J; bases unmatched to any gene: 3. The chain's CDR3 is CASSTGTGVNQPQHF. The CDR3 DNA follows: TGTGCCAGTAGTACCGGGACAGGGGTCAATCAGCCCCAGCATTTT.

This clone was detected only once. The rearrangement links TRBV19 to TRBJ1-2; 12 bases match TRBD1. V lost 5 bases to trimming and J lost 6 bases; unmatched junction nucleotides: 7. The CDR3 extends over 15 amino acids. The V gene's germline CDR1 is LNHDA and CDR2 SQIVND (reference sequence). The CDR3 reads CASSVGQGAVDGYTF. The CDR3 DNA reads as TGTGCCAGTAGTGTGGGACAGGGGGCTGTGGATGGCTACACCTTC.

This clone has a handful of counts. The chain uses TRBV6-6 and TRBJ1-1; D perhaps matches TRBD1 (6 bases). Germline CDR1 is MNHNY and CDR2 is SVGAGI (reference sequence). Trimming stripped 7 bases from V and 8 bases from J, with 14 bases between. The CDR3 loop spans 12 amino acids. CDR3: CASTRQAMEAFF. The CDR3, as DNA: TGTGCCAGCACTCGACAGGCAATGGAAGCTTTCTTT.

This chain connects TRBV29-1 to TRBJ1-1; D unresolved. The CDR3 extends over 13 amino acids. V lost 6 bases, J lost 0 bases, and 11 bases lay in between. CDR1 is SQVTM, CDR2 ANQGSEA, per germline. In DNA form, the CDR3 reads TGCAGCGTCGTAAAATTCCTGAACACTGAAGCTTTCTTT. Protein product: CSVVKFLNTEAFF.

This chain links TRBV6-5 with TRBJ2-2; TRBD2 matches 14 bases. CDR1 is MNHEY, CDR2 SVGAGI, per germline. V was pared by 6 bases and J by 6 bases, with 0 bases of the junction left unmatched. The CDR3 has 14 residues. The CDR3 sequence is CASRTSGRAGELFF. The CDR3 DNA is TGTGCCAGCAGGACTAGCGGGAGGGCCGGGGAGCTGTTTTTT.

The rearrangement uses TRBV2 and TRBJ2-7; 11 positions match TRBD1. V lost 7 bases to trimming and J lost 5 bases; unmatched junction nucleotides: 7. The length of the CDR3 is 14 residues. Germline V gene sequence: CDR1 SNHLY, CDR2 FYNNEI. This CDR3 is CASIRGQGGNEQYF. CDR3 nucleotides: TGTGCCAGCATTCGGGGACAGGGGGGAAACGAGCAGTACTTC.

This clone was counted only a few times. The J gene is TRBJ2-5, the V gene TRBV27, with D perhaps matching TRBD1 (5 bases). CDR1 and CDR2 from the germline V gene are MNHEY and SMNVEV (reference sequence). The CDR3 extends over 14 amino acids. V was cut by 8 bases and J by 4 bases, with 17 bases left in between. This CDR3 is CASARGAVLETQYF. The CDR3 bases are TGTGCCAGCGCTCGTGGGGCAGTTCTAGAGACCCAGTACTTC.

The CDR3, as DNA: TGTGCCAGTAGTATCACAGGCGAGACGTGGGAGCAGTACTTC. This codes for CASSITGETWEQYF. V gene TRBV19 combines with J gene TRBJ2-7; maybe TRBD1 (5 bases). The length of the CDR3 is 14 residues. Germline CDR1 is LNHDA and CDR2 is SQIVND (reference sequence). Trimming took 3 bases from V and 7 from J, leaving 16 bases between them.

V gene TRBV5-1 combines with J gene TRBJ2-5, with a weak D call TRBD2 (5 bases). V dropped 6 bases and J dropped 2 bases, with 14 bases sitting between them. Germline V gene data show CDR1 as SGHRS and CDR2 as YFSETQ. The CDR3 length is 14 residues. In DNA form, the CDR3 reads TGCGCCAGCACCCAAACGCAGCGGCAAGAGACCCAGTACTTC. It translates to CASTQTQRQETQYF.

The V and J genes are TRBV5-4 and TRBJ2-3; 10 bases match TRBD2. The junction had 9 bases not matched to a gene; V was cut back by 3 bases and J by 5 bases. The CDR3 totals 16 residues. Germline V gives CDR1 SGHNT, CDR2 YYREEE (reference sequence). Here the CDR3 reads CASSWESGGVGDTQYF. The CDR3 DNA reads TGTGCCAGCAGCTGGGAGAGCGGGGGGGTCGGAGATACGCAGTATTTT. Full variable domain (outside the CDR3, taken from reference TRBV5-4 and TRBJ2-3): ETGVTQSPTHLIKTRGQQVTLRCSSQSGHNTVSWYQQALGQGPQFIFQYYREEENGRGNFPPRFSGLQFPNYSSELNVNALELDDSALYLCASSWESGGVGDTQYFGPGTRLTVL.

The CDR3 DNA reads as TGTGCCAGCAGTTATAAATTCCCAGGGAACTATGGCTACACCTTC. Translating gives CASSYKFPGNYGYTF. V and J are TRBV6-5 and TRBJ1-2, with TRBD1 as a possible D gene (5 bases). The CDR3 is made up of 15 amino acids. CDR1 MNHEY and CDR2 SVGAGI come from the germline V gene. V lost 3 bases to trimming and J lost 2 bases, with 13 bases between them.

The rearrangement uses TRBV2 and TRBJ2-7; TRBD1 aligns across 7 bases. Per the germline V gene, CDR1 is SNHLY and CDR2 is FYNNEI. Trimming removed 3 bases from V and 6 bases from J; junction bases left unmatched: 8. The CDR3 loop spans 14 amino acids. In DNA form, the CDR3 reads TGTGCCAGCAGTGACACCCTACAGGGGCGCGAGCAGTACTTC. The encoded protein is CASSDTLQGREQYF. The whole variable domain, remainder taken from reference TRBV2 and TRBJ2-7, is EPEVTQTPSHQVTQMGQEVILRCVPISNHLYFYWYRQILGQKVEFLVSFYNNEISEKSEIFDDQFSVERPDGSNFTLKIRSTKLEDSAMYFCASSDTLQGREQYFGPGTRLTVT.

The chain recombines TRBV5-1 with TRBJ2-2; a possible D gene is TRBD2 (6 bases). V dropped 4 bases and J dropped 3 bases, with 16 bases sitting between them. The V gene's germline CDR1 is SGHRS and CDR2 YFSETQ. The CDR3 contains 16 residues. The CDR3 spells CASSPPGRSDTGELFF. The CDR3 bases are TGCGCCAGCAGCCCCCCGGGGAGGTCGGACACCGGGGAGCTGTTTTTT.

The table lists this clone with a few counts. The J gene is TRBJ1-4, the V gene TRBV5-1; tentative D call: TRBD1 (6 bases). CDR1 is SGHRS, CDR2 YFSETQ, per germline. The CDR3 contains 15 residues. The germline V and J ends were trimmed by 2 bases and 6 bases, with 14 bases remaining between them. CDR3 region: CASSFIGTGYEKLFF. The CDR3 DNA reads TGCGCCAGCAGCTTTATTGGAACAGGGTATGAAAAACTGTTTTTT.

This clone was recorded once. The chain carries TRBV11-3 and TRBJ2-2; D is perhaps TRBD2 (6 bases). The germline CDR1 and CDR2 sequences are SGHNT and YENEEA. The V gene lost 5 bases and the J gene lost 4 bases, with 17 bases spanning the gap. The CDR3 totals 16 residues. In DNA, the CDR3 is TGTGCCAGCAGCACTACTGACCAGGGAGGCACCGGGGAGCTGTTTTTT. Amino acids: CASSTTDQGGTGELFF.

The count of this clone is one. The rearrangement uses TRBV5-1 and TRBJ1-2; no clear D. CDR1 and CDR2 (germline): SGHRS, YFSETQ. V was cut by 6 bases and J by 3 bases, with 18 bases left in between. The CDR3 covers 15 residues. Here the CDR3 DNA reads TGCGCCAGCAAGGCGGCACCGCAGACCGACTATGGCTACACCTTC. Its protein product is CASKAAPQTDYGYTF. Combining the CDR3 with reference TRBV5-1 and TRBJ1-2 gives the whole variable domain KAGVTQTPRYLIKTRGQQVTLSCSPISGHRSVSWYQQTPGQGLQFLFEYFSETQRNKGNFPGRFSGRQFSNSRSEMNVSTLELGDSALYLCASKAAPQTDYGYTFGSGTRLTVV.

With regard to this clone: Other DNA sequences in the sample encode the same CDR3. V is TRBV27 and J is TRBJ1-4; a possible D gene is TRBD1 (5 bases). V was clipped by 6 bases and J by 8 bases, with 13 bases between them. CDR3 size: 13 residues. The V gene's germline CDR1 is MNHEY and CDR2 SMNVEV (reference sequence). The CDR3 nucleotides read TGTGCCAGCAGCTGGAGACGGGGGGAAAAACTGTTTTTT. Encoded protein: CASSWRRGEKLFF.

This clone showed up just a few times. This chain links TRBV10-3 with TRBJ2-5; 12 positions agree with TRBD2. V dropped 3 bases and J dropped 3; count of bases not matched to a gene: 8. Germline V gene data show CDR1 as ENHRY and CDR2 as SYGVKD. This CDR3 has 17 residues. This chain's CDR3 is CAISEGASGGAEETQYF. The CDR3 bases are TGTGCCATCAGTGAAGGGGCTAGCGGGGGGGCGGAAGAGACCCAGTACTTC.

This chain joins TRBV20-1 and TRBJ2-1; 12 bases agree with TRBD2. V was clipped by 5 bases and J by 15 bases; unmatched bases: 5. CDR1 is DFQATT and CDR2 is SNEGSKA in the germline V gene (reference sequence). The CDR3 contains 11 residues. Written as DNA, the CDR3 is TGCAGTGCTCGGACTAGCGGGACTGGGTTCTTC. Encoded protein: CSARTSGTGFF.

V usage is TRBV5-1 and J usage is TRBJ2-1, with TRBD2 matching over 9 bases. Trimming removed 1 base from V and 8 bases from J; junction bases left unmatched: 7. From germline, CDR1 is SGHRS and CDR2 YFSETQ. The CDR3 is made up of 15 amino acids. The CDR3 nucleotides read TGCGCCAGCAGCTTGCTAGCGGGGCCTTGGGATGAGCAGTTCTTC. It specifies CASSLLAGPWDEQFF.

This clone was counted once. This chain connects TRBV2 to TRBJ2-5, with D possibly matching TRBD2 (5 bases). This CDR3 is built from 14 residues. Per the germline V gene, CDR1 is SNHLY and CDR2 is FYNNEI. The germline V and J ends were trimmed by 4 bases and 5 bases, with 14 bases remaining between them. The CDR3 region has the DNA TGTGCCAGCAGTGTACAGATGAGGGAGGAGACCCAGTACTTC. Amino acids: CASSVQMREETQYF.

This clone appeared once. CDR3 DNA sequence: TGTGCCAGCAGCTCCGGGACTGGTCCGCAAGAGACCCAGTACTTC. Protein: CASSSGTGPQETQYF. The chain joins TRBV7-2 to TRBJ2-5; weak D call: TRBD2 (6 bases). Germline CDR1 SGHTA, CDR2 FQGNSA. There are 15 residues in the CDR3. Trimming took 4 bases from V and 2 from J, leaving 14 bases between them. The variable domain in full, completed from reference TRBV7-2 and TRBJ2-5, reads GAGVSQSPSNKVTEKGKDVELRCDPISGHTALYWYRQSLGQGLEFLIYFQGNSAPDKSGLPSDRFSAERTGGSVSTLTIQRTQQEDSAVYLCASSSGTGPQETQYFGPGTRLLVL.

CDR3 DNA: TGTGCCAGCAGCCAAGGACTAGCGGGGGGGCCTACCGGGGAGCTGTTTTTT. Amino acid sequence: CASSQGLAGGPTGELFF. The gene calls are TRBV14 and TRBJ2-2; 14 nucleotides align to TRBD2. With V trimmed by 1 base and J by 5 bases, 3 bases remained unmatched. From germline, CDR1 is SGHDN and CDR2 FVKESK. CDR3 size: 17 residues.

The chain recombines TRBV6-1 with TRBJ2-3; D remains unclear. The CDR3 has 15 residues. The germline gives CDR1 MNHNS, CDR2 SASEGT. V was pared by 0 bases and J by 5 bases, with 12 bases between. CDR3 sequence: CASSEAAVNVDTQYF. The CDR3 bases are TGTGCCAGCAGTGAAGCCGCGGTAAACGTAGATACGCAGTATTTT.

The V call is TRBV7-9, the J call TRBJ2-5; 7 bases match TRBD1. In germline, CDR1 is SEHNR, CDR2 FQNEAQ (reference sequence). The CDR3 length is 17 residues. J gave up 2 bases and V 4 bases, and 13 bases lay outside the gene matches. This CDR3 reads CASSSSTGTVPQETQYF. The CDR3 DNA sequence: TGTGCCAGCAGCTCGTCCACCGGGACAGTCCCGCAAGAGACCCAGTACTTC.

The rearrangement uses TRBV9 and TRBJ2-3; 11 bases agree with TRBD2. Germline CDR1 SGDLS, CDR2 YYNGEE. V trimming: 0 bases; J trimming: 0 bases; junction bases outside the gene matches: 9. The length of the CDR3 is 19 residues. CDR3 sequence: CASSVGSSGGTVSTDTQYF. The CDR3 DNA follows: TGTGCCAGCAGCGTAGGGTCTAGCGGGGGGACCGTTAGCACAGATACGCAGTATTTT.

The chain employs TRBV4-1 and TRBJ1-1; possibly TRBD1 for D (5 bases). Germline CDR1 and CDR2: MGHRA and YSYEKL. V lost 3 bases and J 1 base, leaving 9 bases between the germline ends. The CDR3 has 14 amino acids. The CDR3 loop is CASSHDSQNTEAFF. In DNA, the CDR3 is TGCGCCAGCAGCCATGACAGCCAGAACACTGAAGCTTTCTTT.

This chain joins TRBV2 and TRBJ1-5, with TRBD1 identical over 7 bases. V lost 5 bases, J lost 4 bases, and 8 bases stayed unmatched. The CDR3 has 15 residues. The V gene's germline CDR1 is SNHLY and CDR2 FYNNEI. The CDR3 sequence is CASSLERDRNQPQHF. Here the CDR3 DNA reads TGTGCCAGCAGTTTAGAACGGGACAGAAATCAGCCCCAGCATTTT.

The CDR3 sequence is CASSDLTSGESVSEQFF. As DNA, the CDR3 is TGTGCCAGCAGTGATCTGACTAGCGGAGAATCTGTAAGTGAGCAGTTCTTC. This chain links TRBV25-1 with TRBJ2-1; 9 bases fit TRBD2. The CDR3 is made up of 17 amino acids. V shed 3 bases, J shed 9 bases, and the junction held 15 bases outside the gene matches. Germline assignment: CDR1 MGHDK and CDR2 SYGVNS.